This T cell receptor beta chain was sequenced in a study of post-analysis software for immune sequencing data. Study-level points and caveats: F-measure co-clustering was strong for batch-matched samples. There were roughly 5 TRBV segments more frequent in patients than controls, and TRBV5-6, TRBV5-1 and TRBV20-1 were among them.

This clonotype was counted between two and nine times. Antigen: not known. cDNA libraries of TCR beta carried unique molecular identifiers. From the PCR reads, TCRdb called clonotypes with MiXCR, one entry per CDR3 protein. This table has roughly 730,000 distinct CDR3 sequences, 25% to 30% appearing once. The length of the CDR3 is 15 residues. V gave up 6 bases and J gave up 2 bases, with 14 bases separating them. Per the germline V gene, CDR1 is LNHDA and CDR2 is SQIVND (reference sequence). The receptor was isolated from a girl aged 5-17 years with multiple sclerosis. Input material: blood. This rearrangement joins TRBV19 to TRBJ2-1, with D perhaps TRBD1 (6 bases). Here the CDR3 reads CASRAGAGPYNEQFF. As DNA, the CDR3 is TGTGCCAGTAGGGCAGGGGCCGGACCCTACAATGAGCAGTTCTTC.